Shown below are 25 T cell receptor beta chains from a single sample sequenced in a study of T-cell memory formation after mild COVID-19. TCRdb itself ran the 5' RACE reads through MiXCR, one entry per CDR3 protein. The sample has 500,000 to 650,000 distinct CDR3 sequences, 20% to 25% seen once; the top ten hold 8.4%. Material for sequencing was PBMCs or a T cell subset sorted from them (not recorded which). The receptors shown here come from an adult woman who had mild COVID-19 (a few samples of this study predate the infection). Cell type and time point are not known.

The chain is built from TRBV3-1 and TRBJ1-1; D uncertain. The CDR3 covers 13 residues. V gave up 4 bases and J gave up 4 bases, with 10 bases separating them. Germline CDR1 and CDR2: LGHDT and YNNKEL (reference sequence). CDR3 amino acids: CASSREFGTEAFF. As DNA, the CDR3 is TGTGCCAGCAGCCGGGAGTTTGGCACTGAAGCTTTCTTT.

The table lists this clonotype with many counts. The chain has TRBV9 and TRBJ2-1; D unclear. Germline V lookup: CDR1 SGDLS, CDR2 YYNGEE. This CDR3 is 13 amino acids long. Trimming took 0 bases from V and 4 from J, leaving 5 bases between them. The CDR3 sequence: CASSVAEYNEQFF. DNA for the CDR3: TGTGCCAGCAGCGTAGCGGAATACAATGAGCAGTTCTTC.

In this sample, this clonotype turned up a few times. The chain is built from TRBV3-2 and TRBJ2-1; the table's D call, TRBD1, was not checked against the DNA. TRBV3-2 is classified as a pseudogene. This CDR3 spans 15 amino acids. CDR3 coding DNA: TGTGCCAGCAGCCTACGACAGGACGTGGACGATGAGCAGTTCTTC. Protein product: CASSLRQDVDDEQFF.

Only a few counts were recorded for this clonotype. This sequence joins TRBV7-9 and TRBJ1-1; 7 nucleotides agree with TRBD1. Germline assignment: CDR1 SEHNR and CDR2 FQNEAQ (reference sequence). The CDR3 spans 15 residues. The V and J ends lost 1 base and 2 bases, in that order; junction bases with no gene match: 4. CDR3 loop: CASSLVGTDNTEAFF. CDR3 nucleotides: TGTGCCAGCAGCTTAGTAGGGACAGATAACACTGAAGCTTTCTTT.

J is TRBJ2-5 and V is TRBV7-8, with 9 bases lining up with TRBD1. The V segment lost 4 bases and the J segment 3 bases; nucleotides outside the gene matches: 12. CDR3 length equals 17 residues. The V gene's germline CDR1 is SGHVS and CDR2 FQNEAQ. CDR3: CASSSLPPDRGKETQYF. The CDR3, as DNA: TGTGCCAGCAGCTCCCTCCCCCCGGACAGGGGAAAAGAGACCCAGTACTTC.

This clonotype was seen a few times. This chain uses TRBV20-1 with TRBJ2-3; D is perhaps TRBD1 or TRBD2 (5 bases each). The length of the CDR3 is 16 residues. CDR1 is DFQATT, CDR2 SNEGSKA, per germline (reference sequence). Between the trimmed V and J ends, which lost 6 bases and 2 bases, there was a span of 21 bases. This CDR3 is CSALSAGTFPTDTQYF. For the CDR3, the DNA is TGCAGTGCCCTCAGCGCCGGGACCTTCCCCACAGATACGCAGTATTTT.

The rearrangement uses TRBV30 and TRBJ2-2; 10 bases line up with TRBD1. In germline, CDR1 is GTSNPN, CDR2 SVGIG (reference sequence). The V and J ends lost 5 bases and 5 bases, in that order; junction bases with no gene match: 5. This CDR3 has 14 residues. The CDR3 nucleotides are TGTGCCTGGGAATCGGGACAGGGGACCGGGGAGCTGTTTTTT. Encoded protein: CAWESGQGTGELFF.

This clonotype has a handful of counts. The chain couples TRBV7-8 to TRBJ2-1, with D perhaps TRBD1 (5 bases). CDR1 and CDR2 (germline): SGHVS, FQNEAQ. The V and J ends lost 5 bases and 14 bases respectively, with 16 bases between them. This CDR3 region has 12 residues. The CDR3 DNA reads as TGTGCCAGCAGCCAGCTTCAGGGTGGGAAGTTCTTC. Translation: CASSQLQGGKFF.

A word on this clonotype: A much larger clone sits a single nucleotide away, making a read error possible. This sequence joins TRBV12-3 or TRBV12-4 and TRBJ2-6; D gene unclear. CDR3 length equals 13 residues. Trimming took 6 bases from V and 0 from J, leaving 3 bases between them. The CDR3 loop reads CASSISGANVLTF. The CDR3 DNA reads TGTGCCAGCAGCATCTCTGGGGCCAACGTCCTGACTTTC.

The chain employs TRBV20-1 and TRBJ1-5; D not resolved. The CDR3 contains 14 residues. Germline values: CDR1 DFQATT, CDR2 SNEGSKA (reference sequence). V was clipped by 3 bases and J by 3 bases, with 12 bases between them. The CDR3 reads CSASSRANNQPQHF. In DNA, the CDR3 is TGCAGTGCTAGTAGTCGGGCGAACAATCAGCCCCAGCATTTT.

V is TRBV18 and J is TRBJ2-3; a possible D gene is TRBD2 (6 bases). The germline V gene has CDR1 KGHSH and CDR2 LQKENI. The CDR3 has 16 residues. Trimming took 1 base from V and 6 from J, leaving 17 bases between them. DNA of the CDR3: TGTGCCAGCTCACCACGACCGAGCGGGCAGAGGGATACGCAGTATTTT. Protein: CASSPRPSGQRDTQYF.

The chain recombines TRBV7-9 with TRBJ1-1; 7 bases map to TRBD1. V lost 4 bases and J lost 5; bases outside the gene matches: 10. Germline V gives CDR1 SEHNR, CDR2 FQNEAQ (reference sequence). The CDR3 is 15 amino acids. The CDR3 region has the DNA TGTGCCAGCAGCTCAACCCCAGGGGGTCGGACTGAAGCTTTCTTT. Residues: CASSSTPGGRTEAFF.

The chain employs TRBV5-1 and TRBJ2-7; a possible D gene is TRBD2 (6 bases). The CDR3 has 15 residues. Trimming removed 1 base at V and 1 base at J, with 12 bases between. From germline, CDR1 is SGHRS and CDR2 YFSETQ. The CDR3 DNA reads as TGCGCCAGCAGCTTGTACCAGGGAGGTTCCTACGAGCAGTACTTC. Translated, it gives CASSLYQGGSYEQYF.

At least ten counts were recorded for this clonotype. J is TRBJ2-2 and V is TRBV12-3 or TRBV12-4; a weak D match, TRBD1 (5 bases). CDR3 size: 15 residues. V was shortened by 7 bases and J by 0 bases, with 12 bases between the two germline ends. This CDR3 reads CASKGADTNTGELFF. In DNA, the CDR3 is TGTGCCAGCAAAGGGGCCGATACGAACACCGGGGAGCTGTTTTTT.

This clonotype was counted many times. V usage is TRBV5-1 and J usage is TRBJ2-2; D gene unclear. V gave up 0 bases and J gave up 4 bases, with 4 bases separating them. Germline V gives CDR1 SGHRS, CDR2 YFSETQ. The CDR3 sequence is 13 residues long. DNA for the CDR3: TGCGCCAGCAGCTTGGAGCTCACCGGGGAGCTGTTTTTT. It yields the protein CASSLELTGELFF. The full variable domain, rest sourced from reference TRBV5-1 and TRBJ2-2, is KAGVTQTPRYLIKTRGQQVTLSCSPISGHRSVSWYQQTPGQGLQFLFEYFSETQRNKGNFPGRFSGRQFSNSRSEMNVSTLELGDSALYLCASSLELTGELFFGEGSRLTVL.

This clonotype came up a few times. The chain's CDR3 is CASSFATSGNTIYF. CDR3 bases: TGTGCCAGCAGTTTTGCCACCTCTGGAAACACCATATATTTT. The rearrangement uses TRBV12-3 or TRBV12-4 and TRBJ1-3; no definite D call. CDR3 length equals 14 residues. V was cut by 3 bases and J by 0 bases, with 6 bases left in between.

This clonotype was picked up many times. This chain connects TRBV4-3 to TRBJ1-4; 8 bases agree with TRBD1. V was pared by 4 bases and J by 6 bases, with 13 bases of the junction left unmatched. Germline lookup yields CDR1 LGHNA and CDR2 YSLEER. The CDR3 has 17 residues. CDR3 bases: TGCGCCAGCAGCCGTGGACAGGGAACGAATAAGTATGAAAAACTGTTTTTT. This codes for CASSRGQGTNKYEKLFF.

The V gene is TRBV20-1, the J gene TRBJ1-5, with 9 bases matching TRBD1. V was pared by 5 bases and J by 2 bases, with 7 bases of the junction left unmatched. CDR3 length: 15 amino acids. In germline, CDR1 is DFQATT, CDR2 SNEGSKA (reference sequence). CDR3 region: CSAPSGQGRNQPQHF. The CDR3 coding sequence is TGCAGTGCTCCCTCGGGACAGGGACGCAATCAGCCCCAGCATTTT.

The CDR3 region is CASSLAGGLTDTQYF. The CDR3 DNA reads TGTGCCAGCAGTTTGGCGGGGGGGCTTACAGATACGCAGTATTTT. The genes are TRBV12-3 or TRBV12-4 and TRBJ2-3; 9 bases agree with TRBD2. The CDR3 is 15 residues long. V lost 3 bases to trimming and J lost 3 bases; unmatched junction nucleotides: 4.

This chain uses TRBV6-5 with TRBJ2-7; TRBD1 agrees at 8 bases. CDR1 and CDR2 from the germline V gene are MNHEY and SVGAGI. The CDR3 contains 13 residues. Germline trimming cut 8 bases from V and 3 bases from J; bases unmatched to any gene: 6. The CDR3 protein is CASGQGSSYEQYF. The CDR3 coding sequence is TGTGCCAGCGGACAGGGATCGAGCTACGAGCAGTACTTC.

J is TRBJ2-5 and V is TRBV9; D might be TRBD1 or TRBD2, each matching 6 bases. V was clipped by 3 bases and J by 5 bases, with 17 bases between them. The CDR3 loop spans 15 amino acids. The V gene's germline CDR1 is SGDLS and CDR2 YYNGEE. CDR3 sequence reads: CASSARGSRGETQYF. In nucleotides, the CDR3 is TGTGCCAGCAGCGCACGGGGGTCTAGGGGGGAGACCCAGTACTTC.

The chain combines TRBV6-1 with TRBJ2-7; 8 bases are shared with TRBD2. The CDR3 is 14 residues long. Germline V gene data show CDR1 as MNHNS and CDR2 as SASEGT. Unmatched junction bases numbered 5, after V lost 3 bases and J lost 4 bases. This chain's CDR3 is CASSDLAGRYEQYF. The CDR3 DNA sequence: TGTGCCAGCAGTGATCTAGCGGGCAGATACGAGCAGTACTTC.

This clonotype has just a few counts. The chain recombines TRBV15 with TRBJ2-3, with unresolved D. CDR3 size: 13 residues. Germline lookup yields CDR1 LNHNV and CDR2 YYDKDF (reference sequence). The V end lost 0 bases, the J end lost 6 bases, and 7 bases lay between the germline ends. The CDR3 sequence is CATSRDRPDTQYF. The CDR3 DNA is TGTGCCACCAGCAGAGATCGCCCCGATACGCAGTATTTT.

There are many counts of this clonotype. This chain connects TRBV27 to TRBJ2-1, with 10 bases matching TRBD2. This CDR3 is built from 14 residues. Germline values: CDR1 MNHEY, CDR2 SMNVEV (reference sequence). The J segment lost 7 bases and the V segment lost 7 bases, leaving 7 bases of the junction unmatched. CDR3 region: CASTRLAGRNEQFF. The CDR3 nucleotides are TGTGCCAGCACTAGACTAGCGGGTAGGAATGAGCAGTTCTTC.

The CDR3 DNA sequence: TGTGCCAGCACCATGAGTCCAGTACAAGAGACCCAGTACTTC. It is translated as CASTMSPVQETQYF. The chain carries TRBV6-1 and TRBJ2-5, with D uncertain. The CDR3 sequence is 14 residues long. Trimming took 7 bases from V and 2 from J, leaving 14 bases between them. Germline-derived CDR1 and CDR2 are MNHNS and SASEGT.